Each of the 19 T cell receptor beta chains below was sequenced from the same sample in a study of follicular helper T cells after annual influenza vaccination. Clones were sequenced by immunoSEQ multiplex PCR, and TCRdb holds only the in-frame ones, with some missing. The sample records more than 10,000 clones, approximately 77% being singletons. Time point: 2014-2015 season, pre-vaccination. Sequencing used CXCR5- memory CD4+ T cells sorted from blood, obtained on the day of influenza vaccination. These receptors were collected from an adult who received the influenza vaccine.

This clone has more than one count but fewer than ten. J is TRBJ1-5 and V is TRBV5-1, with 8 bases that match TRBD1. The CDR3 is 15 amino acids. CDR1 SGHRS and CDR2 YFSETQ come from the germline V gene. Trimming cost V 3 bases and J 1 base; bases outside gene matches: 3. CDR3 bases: TGCGCCAGCAGCTCGACAGGGGAGAGCAATCAGCCCCAGCATTTT. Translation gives CASSSTGESNQPQHF.

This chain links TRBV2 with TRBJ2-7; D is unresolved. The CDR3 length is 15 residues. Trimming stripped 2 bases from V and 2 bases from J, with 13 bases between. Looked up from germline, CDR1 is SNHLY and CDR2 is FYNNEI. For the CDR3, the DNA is TGTGCCAGCAGTGAAACTCCTAGGCCTACCTACGAGCAGTACTTC. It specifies CASSETPRPTYEQYF.

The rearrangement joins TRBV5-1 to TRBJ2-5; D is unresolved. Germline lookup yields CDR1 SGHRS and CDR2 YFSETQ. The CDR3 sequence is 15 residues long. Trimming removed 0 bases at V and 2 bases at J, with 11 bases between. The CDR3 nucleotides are TGCGCCAGCAGCTTGGGGCGGAACTTTCAAGAGACCCAGTACTTC. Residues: CASSLGRNFQETQYF.

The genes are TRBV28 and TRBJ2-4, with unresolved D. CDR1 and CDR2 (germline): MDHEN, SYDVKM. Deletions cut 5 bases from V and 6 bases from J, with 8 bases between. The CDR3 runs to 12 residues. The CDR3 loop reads CASSLVGNIQYF. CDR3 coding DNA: TGTGCCAGCAGTCTAGTGGGAAACATTCAGTACTTC.

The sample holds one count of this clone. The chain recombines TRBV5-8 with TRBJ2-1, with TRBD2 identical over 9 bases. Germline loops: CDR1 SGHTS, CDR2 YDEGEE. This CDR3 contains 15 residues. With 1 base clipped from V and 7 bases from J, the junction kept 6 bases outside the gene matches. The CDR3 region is CASSLRASGMNEQFF. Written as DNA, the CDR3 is TGTGCCAGCAGCTTGCGGGCTAGCGGGATGAATGAGCAGTTCTTC.

The CDR3 nucleotides are TGTGCCAGCAGTTTCATAGGGACGGACAATACTGAAGCTTTCTTT. The encoded protein is CASSFIGTDNTEAFF. The rearrangement joins TRBV2 to TRBJ1-1; a possible D gene is TRBD1 (5 bases). Trimming shortened V by 5 bases and J by 5 bases, and 18 bases separated the two germline ends. Germline V gene sequence: CDR1 SNHLY, CDR2 FYNNEI. This CDR3 has 15 residues.

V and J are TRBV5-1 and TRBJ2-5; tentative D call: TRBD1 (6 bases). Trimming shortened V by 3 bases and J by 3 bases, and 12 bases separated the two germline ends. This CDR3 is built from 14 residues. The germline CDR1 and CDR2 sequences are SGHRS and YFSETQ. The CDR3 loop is CASSSRTGKETQYF. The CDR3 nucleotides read TGCGCCAGCAGCTCGCGTACAGGGAAAGAGACCCAGTACTTC. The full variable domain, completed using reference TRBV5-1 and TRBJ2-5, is KAGVTQTPRYLIKTRGQQVTLSCSPISGHRSVSWYQQTPGQGLQFLFEYFSETQRNKGNFPGRFSGRQFSNSRSEMNVSTLELGDSALYLCASSSRTGKETQYFGPGTRLLVL.

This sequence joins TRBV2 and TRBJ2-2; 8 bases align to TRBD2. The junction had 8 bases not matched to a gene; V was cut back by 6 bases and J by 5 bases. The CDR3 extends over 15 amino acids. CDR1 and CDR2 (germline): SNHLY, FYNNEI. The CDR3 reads CASRGRGGGTGELFF. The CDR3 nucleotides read TGTGCCAGCAGAGGACGGGGGGGCGGGACCGGGGAGCTGTTTTTT.

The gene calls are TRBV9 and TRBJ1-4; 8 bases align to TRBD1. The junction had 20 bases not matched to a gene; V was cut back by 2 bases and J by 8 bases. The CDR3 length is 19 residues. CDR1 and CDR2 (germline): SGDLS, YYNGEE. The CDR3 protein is CASSVGTRRETGVAEKLFF. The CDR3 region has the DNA TGTGCCAGCAGCGTCGGGACTCGTAGGGAGACAGGGGTTGCGGAAAAACTGTTTTTT. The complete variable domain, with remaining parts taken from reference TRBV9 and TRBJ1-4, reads DSGVTQTPKHLITATGQRVTLRCSPRSGDLSVYWYQQSLDQGLQFLIQYYNGEERAKGNILERFSAQQFPDLHSELNLSSLELGDSALYFCASSVGTRRETGVAEKLFFGSGTQLSVL.

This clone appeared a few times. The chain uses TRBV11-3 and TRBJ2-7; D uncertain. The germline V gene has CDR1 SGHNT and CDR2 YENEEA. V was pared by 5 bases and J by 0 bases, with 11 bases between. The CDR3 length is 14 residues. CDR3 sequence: CASSAAVSSYEQYF. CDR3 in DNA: TGTGCCAGCAGCGCGGCGGTGAGCTCCTACGAGCAGTACTTC.

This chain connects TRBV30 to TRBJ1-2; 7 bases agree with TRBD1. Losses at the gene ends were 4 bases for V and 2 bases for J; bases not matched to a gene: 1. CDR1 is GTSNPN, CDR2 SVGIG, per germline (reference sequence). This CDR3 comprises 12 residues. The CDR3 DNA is TGTGCCTGGACAGGGGGAAACTATGGCTACACCTTC. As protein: CAWTGGNYGYTF.

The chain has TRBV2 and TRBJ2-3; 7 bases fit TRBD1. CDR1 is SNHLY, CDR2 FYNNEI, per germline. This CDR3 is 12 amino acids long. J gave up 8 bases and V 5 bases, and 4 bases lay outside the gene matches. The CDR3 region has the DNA TGTGCCAGCAGTTACAGGGGCAGTACGCAGTATTTT. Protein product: CASSYRGSTQYF.

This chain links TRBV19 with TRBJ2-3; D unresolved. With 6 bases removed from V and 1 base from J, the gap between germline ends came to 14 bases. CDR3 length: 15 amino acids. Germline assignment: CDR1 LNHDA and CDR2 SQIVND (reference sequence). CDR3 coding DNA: TGTGCCAGTAGCTTTTCCTTAGCAGGCACAGATACGCAGTATTTT. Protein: CASSFSLAGTDTQYF.

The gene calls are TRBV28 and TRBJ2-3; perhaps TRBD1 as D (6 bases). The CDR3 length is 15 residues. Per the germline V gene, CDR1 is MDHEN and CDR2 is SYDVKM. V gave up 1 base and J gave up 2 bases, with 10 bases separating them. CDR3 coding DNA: TGTGCCAGCAGTTTATCAGGGGCCCACACAGATACGCAGTATTTT. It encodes CASSLSGAHTDTQYF.

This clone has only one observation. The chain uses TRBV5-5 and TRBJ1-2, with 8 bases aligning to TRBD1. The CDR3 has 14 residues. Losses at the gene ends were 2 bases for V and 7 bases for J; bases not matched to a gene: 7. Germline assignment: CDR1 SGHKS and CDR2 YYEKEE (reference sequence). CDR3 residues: CASSLLGTGGGYTF. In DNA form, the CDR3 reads TGTGCCAGCAGCTTATTGGGGACAGGCGGTGGCTACACCTTC.

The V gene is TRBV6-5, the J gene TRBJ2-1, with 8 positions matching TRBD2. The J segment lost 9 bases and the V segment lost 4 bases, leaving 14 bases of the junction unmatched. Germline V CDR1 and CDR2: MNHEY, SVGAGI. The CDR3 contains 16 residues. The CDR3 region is CASSSGLAMGFSEQFF. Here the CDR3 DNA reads TGTGCCAGCAGTTCCGGACTAGCCATGGGGTTTAGTGAGCAGTTCTTC.

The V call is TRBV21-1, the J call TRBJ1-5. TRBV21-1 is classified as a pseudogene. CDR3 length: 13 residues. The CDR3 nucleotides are TGTGCCAGCAGCAAAGATCCCGATCAGCCCCAGCATTTT. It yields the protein CASSKDPDQPQHF.

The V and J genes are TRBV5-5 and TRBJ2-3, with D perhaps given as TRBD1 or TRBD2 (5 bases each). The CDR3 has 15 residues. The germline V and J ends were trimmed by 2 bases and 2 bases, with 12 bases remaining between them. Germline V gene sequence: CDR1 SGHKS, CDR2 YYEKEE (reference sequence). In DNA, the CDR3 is TGTGCCAGCAGCTTCGGGACGGCAGACACAGATACGCAGTATTTT. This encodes CASSFGTADTDTQYF.

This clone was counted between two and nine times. The CDR3 DNA sequence: TGTGCCAGCAGTGAAGCCCGGGGCCACGTCGGGGAGCTGTTTTTT. Protein product: CASSEARGHVGELFF. The V gene is TRBV6-1, the J gene TRBJ2-2; D may match TRBD1 or TRBD2 (5 bases each). Trimming removed 0 bases from V and 7 bases from J, with 12 bases in between. This CDR3 spans 15 amino acids. Per germline, CDR1 MNHNS and CDR2 SASEGT.